This TCR beta chain was identified in a study of blood T cells in healthy people across ages. The CDR3 is 11 residues long. V lost 5 bases and J 6 bases, leaving 5 bases between the germline ends. For the second PCR, which ran for 7 to 11 cycles, a sample-barcoded 5' primer and a J-beta primer mix were used. TCRdb fed the 5' RACE reads into MiXCR, producing one record per CDR3 protein. The data show about 1.8 million distinct CDR3 sequences, about 50% seen once. The chain recombines TRBV12-3 or TRBV12-4 with TRBJ1-5, with D hard to call. Sequenced sample: blood. The origin of this receptor is a woman in her forties in good health. The CDR3 sequence: CASSVSQPQHF. The CDR3 nucleotides are TGTGCCAGCAGTGTCAGTCAGCCCCAGCATTTT.